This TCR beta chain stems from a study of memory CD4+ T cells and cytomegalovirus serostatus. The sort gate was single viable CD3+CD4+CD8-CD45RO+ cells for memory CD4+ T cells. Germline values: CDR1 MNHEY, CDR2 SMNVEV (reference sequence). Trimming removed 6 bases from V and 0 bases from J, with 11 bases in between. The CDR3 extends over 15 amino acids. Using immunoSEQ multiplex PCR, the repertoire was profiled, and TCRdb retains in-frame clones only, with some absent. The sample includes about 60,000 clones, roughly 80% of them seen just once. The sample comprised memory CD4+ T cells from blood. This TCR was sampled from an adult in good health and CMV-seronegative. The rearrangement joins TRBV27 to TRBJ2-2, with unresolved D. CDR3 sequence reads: CASRLQLSNTGELFF. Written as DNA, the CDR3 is TGTGCCAGCAGGCTCCAACTATCGAACACCGGGGAGCTGTTTTTT.